The clone carrying this TCR beta chain was observed a few times. Its antigen remains unidentified. Germline V gene data show CDR1 as MGHDK and CDR2 as SYGVNS. This CDR3 has 15 residues. Trimming removed 4 bases at V and 4 bases at J, with 17 bases between. This sample is part of a study of CD8 T cells in ankylosing spondylitis. General observations from the study: It appeared that ankylosing spondylitis blood was characterized by a TCR beta motif of several highly homologous variants. There were earlier reports of some motif variants in reactive arthritis synovial fluid and blood. Matched synovial fluid from ankylosing spondylitis patients was reported to be enriched for disease-linked clones. CD8+ disease-linked clones were present at relatively low frequencies in blood.

Quantitative 5'-RACE with molecular barcodes generated TCR beta libraries. TCRdb redid the calling of the 5' RACE reads with MiXCR, one entry per CDR3 protein. The sample has 300,000 to 400,000 distinct CDR3 sequences; about 22% are singletons. V is TRBV25-1 and J is TRBJ2-7, with D perhaps TRBD2 (6 bases). The sequenced material came from blood, either unsorted or a sorted T cell fraction (not recorded which). The TCR comes from a male donor with ankylosing spondylitis. Here the CDR3 reads CASSAPSVYGYEQYF. The CDR3, as DNA: TGTGCCAGCAGTGCCCCTAGCGTGTATGGATACGAGCAGTACTTC.